In this sample, the clone carrying this T cell receptor beta chain turned up a few times. The patients' disease, urothelial carcinoma, was locally advanced or metastatic. Clones were read by immunoSEQ multiplex PCR, and TCRdb kept only the in-frame ones, dropping some. The repertoire holds about 37,000 clones, roughly four fifths seen once, with less than 20% in the top ten. This sample was included in a study of PD-L1 blockade in urothelial cancer. Whole-study context: Prior exposure to chemotherapy in patients amounted to 0 to 3 regimens received. Once treatment had started, blood was analyzed at 3 weeks (second dose) and again at 6 weeks. Typically, measured as a median, blood samples had approximately 130,000 T cells.

The receptor comes from a man aged 60-69 years with urothelial cancer. The specimen comprised PBMCs, sampled around atezolizumab (anti-PD-L1) treatment.

The CDR3 nucleotides are TGTGCCAGCAGCCCGCGGACAGGGGGCGCGGGAGAGACCCAGTACTTC. Its translation: CASSPRTGGAGETQYF. This chain links TRBV7-7 with TRBJ2-5, with 11 bases lining up with TRBD1. Trimming removed 5 bases from V and 4 bases from J; junction bases left unmatched: 9. The germline CDR1 and CDR2 sequences are SSHAT and FNYEAQ (reference sequence). This CDR3 contains 16 residues.